The 20 T cell receptor beta chains presented below share a single source sample, sequenced in a study of early T cells in non-severe SARS-CoV-2 infection. Via MiXCR, TCRdb re-called the 5' RACE reads, giving one row per CDR3 protein. This repertoire shows 65,000 to 80,000 distinct CDR3 sequences, over 9% found once; its top ten account for 4.7%. The sample comprised whole blood. The source is an adult who was a healthcare worker with PCR-confirmed SARS-CoV-2 infection or an uninfected control (not recorded which).

This clonotype was counted a few times. This chain connects TRBV7-2 to TRBJ1-2, with 8 bases identical to TRBD1. The germline V gene encodes CDR1 SGHTA and CDR2 FQGNSA. The CDR3 spans 13 residues. The V gene end was trimmed by 8 bases and the J gene end by 0 bases; junction bases not matched to a gene: 2. In DNA, the CDR3 is TGTGCCAGCGAGACAGGGGCTAACTATGGCTACACCTTC. This encodes CASETGANYGYTF. The variable domain in full, completed from reference TRBV7-2 and TRBJ1-2, reads GAGVSQSPSNKVTEKGKDVELRCDPISGHTALYWYRQSLGQGLEFLIYFQGNSAPDKSGLPSDRFSAERTGGSVSTLTIQRTQQEDSAVYLCASETGANYGYTFGSGTRLTVV.

This chain uses TRBV6-2 or TRBV6-3 with TRBJ1-1; D remains unclear. Germline V gene data show CDR1 as MNHEY and CDR2 as SVGEGT. V was pared by 6 bases and J by 1 base, with 9 bases between. The CDR3 contains 13 residues. The CDR3 spells CASSPTRNTEAFF. CDR3 in DNA: TGTGCCAGCAGCCCAACCCGGAACACTGAAGCTTTCTTT.

The V and J genes are TRBV3-1 and TRBJ2-5; D not certain. CDR3 length: 12 amino acids. Germline V gives CDR1 LGHDT, CDR2 YNNKEL (reference sequence). V lost 3 bases, J lost 3 bases, and 5 bases lay in between. CDR3 nucleotides: TGTGCCAGCAGCCATTCGAAAGAGACCCAGTACTTC. It yields the protein CASSHSKETQYF.

This clonotype was seen at least ten times. This chain joins TRBV5-1 and TRBJ2-1; the D is unclear. The V end lost 2 bases, the J end lost 6 bases, and 9 bases lay between the germline ends. Germline V gives CDR1 SGHRS, CDR2 YFSETQ. The CDR3 runs to 13 residues. This CDR3 is CASSLNSPNEQFF. CDR3 in DNA: TGCGCCAGCAGCTTAAACAGTCCCAATGAGCAGTTCTTC.

In its sample, this clonotype was seen many times. The chain employs TRBV7-6 and TRBJ2-2; 8 nucleotides match TRBD1. The CDR3 totals 17 residues. CDR1 is SGHVS, CDR2 FNYEAQ, per germline. V lost 2 bases and J lost 5; bases outside the gene matches: 10. The CDR3 reads CASSLSAGGEFTGELFF. For the CDR3, the DNA is TGTGCCAGCAGCTTATCCGCAGGGGGCGAATTTACCGGGGAGCTGTTTTTT.

In its sample, this clonotype was seen many times. This chain joins TRBV3-1 and TRBJ1-4, with 7 bases fitting TRBD1. CDR1 is LGHDT, CDR2 YNNKEL, per germline (reference sequence). With V trimmed by 0 bases and J by 6 bases, 4 bases remained unmatched. The CDR3 contains 15 residues. As DNA, the CDR3 is TGTGCCAGCAGCCAAGATGGCACAGGGGATGAAAAACTGTTTTTT. This codes for CASSQDGTGDEKLFF.

V gene TRBV5-1 combines with J gene TRBJ2-4, with D tentatively TRBD2 (5 bases). The CDR3 length is 13 residues. Germline-derived CDR1 and CDR2 are SGHRS and YFSETQ. The V end was cut by 1 base, the J end by 6 bases, with 8 bases between. DNA for the CDR3: TGCGCCAGCAGCTTGTATCGGGGAAACATTCAGTACTTC. Its protein is CASSLYRGNIQYF.

V gene TRBV3-1 combines with J gene TRBJ1-5; no clear D gene. Per germline, CDR1 LGHDT and CDR2 YNNKEL (reference sequence). The CDR3 is made up of 14 amino acids. Trimming removed 1 base at V and 3 bases at J, with 7 bases between. In DNA, the CDR3 is TGTGCCAGCAGCCAAGCGGGTCTCAATCAGCCCCAGCATTTT. Amino acid sequence: CASSQAGLNQPQHF.

The V and J genes are TRBV11-3 and TRBJ1-3, with 9 bases identical to TRBD1. The germline V gene has CDR1 SGHNT and CDR2 YENEEA. Losses at the gene ends were 5 bases for V and 0 bases for J; bases not matched to a gene: 5. The length of the CDR3 is 16 residues. This chain's CDR3 is CASSPGTGNSGNTIYF. In DNA form, the CDR3 reads TGTGCCAGCAGCCCAGGGACAGGGAACTCTGGAAACACCATATATTTT.

The J gene is TRBJ2-7, the V gene TRBV20-1; TRBD1 is a possible D gene (6 bases). The germline CDR1 and CDR2 sequences are DFQATT and SNEGSKA (reference sequence). There are 13 residues in the CDR3. With 5 bases removed from V and 2 bases from J, the gap between germline ends came to 13 bases. In DNA, the CDR3 is TGCAGTGCTGTTAACAGGGAACCCTACGAGCAGTACTTC. Residues: CSAVNREPYEQYF.

The genes are TRBV14 and TRBJ1-2; D possibly corresponds to TRBD1 (6 bases). This CDR3 has 16 residues. The germline CDR1 and CDR2 sequences are SGHDN and FVKESK. Trimming cost V 0 bases and J 4 bases, with 15 bases left between them. The CDR3 reads CASSQDLGQTTYGYTF. Here the CDR3 DNA reads TGTGCCAGCAGCCAAGATCTCGGACAGACCACCTATGGCTACACCTTC.

J is TRBJ1-5 and V is TRBV5-1; no clear D gene. From germline, CDR1 is SGHRS and CDR2 YFSETQ. The CDR3 runs 14 residues. Between the trimmed V and J ends, which lost 4 bases and 3 bases, there was a span of 11 bases. CDR3 nucleotide sequence: TGCGCCAGCAGCGTCTCAGCCTACAATCAGCCCCAGCATTTT. As protein: CASSVSAYNQPQHF.

This clonotype has more than one count but fewer than ten. This chain joins TRBV3-1 and TRBJ1-5, with D uncertain. Germline values: CDR1 LGHDT, CDR2 YNNKEL (reference sequence). V was trimmed by 3 bases and J by 4 bases, leaving 10 bases between them. The CDR3 spans 14 residues. This CDR3 reads CASSQTAVNQPQHF. CDR3 nucleotides: TGTGCCAGCAGCCAGACGGCAGTTAATCAGCCCCAGCATTTT.

This clonotype was counted at least ten times. The chain couples TRBV5-5 to TRBJ2-3; the D gene is possibly TRBD2 (5 bases). The CDR3 runs to 13 residues. V was shortened by 3 bases and J by 6 bases, with 11 bases between the two germline ends. The germline CDR1 and CDR2 sequences are SGHKS and YYEKEE (reference sequence). This CDR3 is CASSSHSGDTQYF. The CDR3 nucleotides are TGTGCCAGCAGCTCACACTCGGGGGATACGCAGTATTTT. Full variable domain (missing parts from reference TRBV5-5 and TRBJ2-3): DAGVTQSPTHLIKTRGQQVTLRCSPISGHKSVSWYQQVLGQGPQFIFQYYEKEERGRGNFPDRFSARQFPNYSSELNVNALLLGDSALYLCASSSHSGDTQYFGPGTRLTVL.

This clonotype was detected only a few times. The genes are TRBV11-2 and TRBJ2-1; a weak D match, TRBD1 (6 bases). Germline V gene lookup returns CDR1 SGHAT and CDR2 FQNNGV. V lost 4 bases to trimming and J lost 7 bases, with 17 bases between them. CDR3 length equals 15 residues. CDR3 in DNA: TGTGCCAGCAGCTCACTCTTGGGGGCAAAAAATGAGCAGTTCTTC. It specifies CASSSLLGAKNEQFF.

The chain links TRBV7-2 to TRBJ1-5; TRBD1 matches at 9 bases. V dropped 5 bases and J dropped 3; count of bases not matched to a gene: 11. The germline V gene encodes CDR1 SGHTA and CDR2 FQGNSA. The CDR3 spans 17 residues. Written as DNA, the CDR3 is TGTGCCAGCAGCCACGCGGGACAGGGACAATTCAATCAGCCCCAGCATTTT. Its translation is CASSHAGQGQFNQPQHF.

This clonotype appeared a few times. V gene TRBV3-1 combines with J gene TRBJ2-2; D tentatively reads TRBD1 or TRBD2 (6 bases each). V was clipped by 0 bases and J by 4 bases, with 12 bases between them. CDR3 length: 16 residues. Germline lookup yields CDR1 LGHDT and CDR2 YNNKEL (reference sequence). DNA of the CDR3: TGTGCCAGCAGCCAAGATAGCGGACAGCTCACCGGGGAGCTGTTTTTT. It yields the protein CASSQDSGQLTGELFF.

This clonotype has at least ten counts. The rearrangement joins TRBV10-3 to TRBJ2-3; perhaps TRBD1 as D (6 bases). CDR1 ENHRY and CDR2 SYGVKD come from the germline V gene. Deletions cut 3 bases from V and 3 bases from J, with 13 bases between. The CDR3 contains 15 residues. The CDR3 DNA reads TGTGCCATCAGTGAATCACCGGGACAAACAGATACGCAGTATTTT. Protein sequence: CAISESPGQTDTQYF.

This clonotype was recorded at least ten times. The V gene is TRBV29-1, the J gene TRBJ1-4, with D unresolved. Germline CDR1 SQVTM, CDR2 ANQGSEA. Deletions cut 4 bases from V and 5 bases from J, with 20 bases between. This CDR3 has 16 residues. CDR3 in amino acids: CSVASPRGGLNEKLFF. The DNA of the CDR3 is TGCAGCGTTGCCTCCCCTCGGGGAGGCCTCAATGAAAAACTGTTTTTT. The full variable domain, its missing parts supplied by reference TRBV29-1 and TRBJ1-4, is SAVISQKPSRDICQRGTSLTIQCQVDSQVTMMFWYRQQPGQSLTLIATANQGSEATYESGFVIDKFPISRPNLTFSTLTVSNMSPEDSSIYLCSVASPRGGLNEKLFFGSGTQLSVL.

This clonotype appeared a few times. The chain employs TRBV2 and TRBJ2-5; a weak D match, TRBD2 (5 bases). V shed 8 bases and J shed 1 base, with 8 bases lying between them. CDR1 and CDR2 (germline): SNHLY, FYNNEI. The CDR3 loop spans 12 amino acids. CDR3 DNA: TGTGCCAGCCGACTATCCCAAGAGACCCAGTACTTC. Its protein is CASRLSQETQYF.